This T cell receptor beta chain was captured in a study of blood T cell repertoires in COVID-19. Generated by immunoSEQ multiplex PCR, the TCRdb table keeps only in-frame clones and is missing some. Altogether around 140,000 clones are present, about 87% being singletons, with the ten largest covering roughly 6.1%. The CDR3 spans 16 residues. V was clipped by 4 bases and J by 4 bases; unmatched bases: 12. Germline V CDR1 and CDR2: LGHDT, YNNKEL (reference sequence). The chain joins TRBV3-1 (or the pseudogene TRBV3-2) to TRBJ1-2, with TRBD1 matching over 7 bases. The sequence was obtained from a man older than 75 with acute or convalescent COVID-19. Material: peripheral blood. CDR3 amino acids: CASSPETGRVSYGYTF. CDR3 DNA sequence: TGTGCCAGCAGCCCCGAGACAGGGAGAGTATCCTATGGCTACACCTTC.